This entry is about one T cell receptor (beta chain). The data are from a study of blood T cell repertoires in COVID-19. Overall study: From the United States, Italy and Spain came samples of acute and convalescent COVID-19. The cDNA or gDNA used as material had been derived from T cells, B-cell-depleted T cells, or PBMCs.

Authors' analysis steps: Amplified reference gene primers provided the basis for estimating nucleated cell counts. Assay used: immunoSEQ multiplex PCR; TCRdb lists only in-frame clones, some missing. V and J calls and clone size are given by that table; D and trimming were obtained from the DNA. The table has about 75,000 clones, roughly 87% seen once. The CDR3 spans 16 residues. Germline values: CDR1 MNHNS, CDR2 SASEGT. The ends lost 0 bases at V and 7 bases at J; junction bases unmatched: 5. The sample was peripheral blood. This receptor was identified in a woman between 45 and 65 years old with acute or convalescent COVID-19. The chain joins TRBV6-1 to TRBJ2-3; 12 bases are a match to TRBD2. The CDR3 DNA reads TGTGCCAGCAGTGAAGCCCCTAGCGGGGGGGCTTATACGCAGTATTTT. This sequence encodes CASSEAPSGGAYTQYF.